This entry describes one TCR beta chain. Its antigen is not identified. TCRdb re-analysed the reads in MiXCR, keeping a single row per CDR3 protein. The sample holds more than 350,000 distinct CDR3 sequences, approximately 32% seen once. This specimen belongs to a study of T cell repertoires in cytomegalovirus infection. Study details: Matching HLA type and CMV infection were both indicated by public TCR beta signatures.

The CDR3 is 14 residues long. V gave up 0 bases and J gave up 5 bases, with 10 bases separating them. Germline loops: CDR1 MNHGY, CDR2 SAAAGT. Findings and limits, study-wide: Summed public TCR beta family frequency identified CMV carriers bearing the relevant HLA. CMV-specific TCR beta clonotypes restricted by HLA-C were the ones dominating the ex vivo response.

The sequencing input was PBMCs. This sequence was found in a human donor in good health (CMV status not recorded). Some clones in this sample may be carry-over from other donors' samples. The chain employs TRBV6-8 and TRBJ2-5; a possible D gene is TRBD1 (5 bases). The CDR3 loop is CASSYSQGRETQYF. CDR3 DNA: TGTGCCAGCAGTTACTCCCAGGGCAGGGAGACCCAGTACTTC.